The source of this TCR beta chain is a study of molecular identifiers for immune sequencing clone quantification. TCRdb reprocessed the PCR reads via MiXCR and lists one record per CDR3 protein. The repertoire has 300,000 to 350,000 distinct CDR3 sequences, 20% to 25% of them found once; the top ten carry approximately 0.84%. The table lists this clonotype with a few counts. The germline V and J ends were trimmed by 1 base and 2 bases, with 10 bases remaining between them. The CDR3 contains 15 residues. Germline V gives CDR1 SGHTS, CDR2 YDEGEE. Specimen: naive CD8+ T cells from blood, with Jurkat cell RNA spiked in. The subset was: FACS-sorted CD8+CD4-CCR7+CD45RA+ naive T cells. This receptor was identified in a human donor in good health. Some libraries in this study had Jurkat cell RNA spiked in. The chain is built from TRBV5-8 and TRBJ1-3; weak D call: TRBD1 (5 bases). The CDR3 loop is CASSLIRETGNTIYF. As DNA, the CDR3 is TGTGCCAGCAGCTTGATCAGGGAGACTGGAAACACCATATATTTT.